What follows are 26 T cell receptor beta chains derived from one specimen sequenced in a study of blood T cell repertoires in COVID-19. Here immunoSEQ multiplex PCR was the method, and the copy in TCRdb shows in-frame clones only, minus some. The data show 150,000 to 200,000 clones, 89% seen once. Specimen: peripheral blood. The receptors here all came from a man younger than 35 who had recovered from COVID-19.

The chain links TRBV5-8 to TRBJ2-6; tentatively, D is TRBD1 (6 bases). V lost 1 base and J lost 0, with 14 bases in between. The CDR3 has 18 residues. Germline V gives CDR1 SGHTS, CDR2 YDEGEE. CDR3 sequence (DNA): TGTGCCAGCAGCTTGTACAGGGTCCCCCTCTCTGGGGCCAACGTCCTGACTTTC. It yields the protein CASSLYRVPLSGANVLTF. Variable domain in full (rest from reference TRBV5-8 and TRBJ2-6): EAGVTQSPTHLIKTRGQQATLRCSPISGHTSVYWYQQALGLGLQFLLWYDEGEERNRGNFPPRFSGRQFPNYSSELNVNALELEDSALYLCASSLYRVPLSGANVLTFGAGSRLTVL.

Only a few counts were recorded for this clone. The gene calls are TRBV7-8 and TRBJ2-1; TRBD2 agrees at 9 bases. The J segment lost 7 bases and the V segment lost 4 bases, leaving 5 bases of the junction unmatched. This CDR3 is 14 amino acids long. Germline V gives CDR1 SGHVS, CDR2 FQNEAQ. CDR3 bases: TGTGCCAGCAGCTCCCTTAGCGGGAGTAATGAGCAGTTCTTC. Amino acid sequence: CASSSLSGSNEQFF.

J is TRBJ2-7 and V is TRBV7-2; D is unresolved. The CDR3 has 12 residues. V was trimmed by 3 bases and J by 4 bases, leaving 7 bases between them. The V gene's germline CDR1 is SGHTA and CDR2 FQGNSA. The CDR3 DNA reads TGTGCCAGCAGCTTTAGTTTATACGAGCAGTACTTC. It is translated as CASSFSLYEQYF.

The chain combines TRBV11-3 with TRBJ2-3; TRBD2 is a possible D gene (6 bases). Trimming removed 5 bases from V and 4 bases from J, with 13 bases in between. CDR1 and CDR2 from the germline V gene are SGHNT and YENEEA. The CDR3 length is 14 residues. The CDR3 nucleotides are TGTGCCAGCAGCCCCCGACTAGATTCAGATACGCAGTATTTT. Translated: CASSPRLDSDTQYF.

The V gene is TRBV5-1, the J gene TRBJ1-1; TRBD1 matches at 9 bases. The CDR3 has 16 amino acids. Trimming cost V 5 bases and J 0 bases; bases outside gene matches: 8. Germline CDR1 reads SGHRS; CDR2 reads YFSETQ. The CDR3 region has the DNA TGCGCCAGCAGATTGAACAGGGGGCTGGTGAACACTGAAGCTTTCTTT. It codes for CASRLNRGLVNTEAFF.

This rearrangement joins TRBV7-9 to TRBJ2-1; D is possibly TRBD1 (5 bases). Germline-derived CDR1 and CDR2 are SEHNR and FQNEAQ (reference sequence). The CDR3 consists of 13 residues. V dropped 1 base and J dropped 8 bases, with 9 bases sitting between them. DNA of the CDR3: TGTGCCAGCAGCTTAGGCAGGGCCCATGAGCAGTTCTTC. This translates into CASSLGRAHEQFF.

The chain uses TRBV6-2 or TRBV6-3 and TRBJ2-7, with 9 bases that match TRBD1. Per germline, CDR1 MNHEY and CDR2 SVGEGT. This CDR3 is 15 amino acids long. After removal of 5 bases from V and 4 bases from J, the junction contained 9 bases not matched to a gene. The CDR3 is CASSASGQGSYEQYF. In DNA form, the CDR3 reads TGTGCCAGCAGTGCTTCGGGACAGGGCTCATACGAGCAGTACTTC.

The rearrangement joins TRBV15 to TRBJ1-1, with D unclear. CDR3 length equals 13 residues. The germline gives CDR1 LNHNV, CDR2 YYDKDF (reference sequence). The V and J ends lost 0 bases and 7 bases respectively, with 9 bases between them. Here the CDR3 reads CATSRDYLSEAFF. In DNA, the CDR3 is TGTGCCACCAGCAGAGATTATCTCAGTGAAGCTTTCTTT.

The chain recombines TRBV28 with TRBJ1-2; 7 nucleotides line up with TRBD1. After removal of 6 bases from V and 4 bases from J, the junction contained 8 bases not matched to a gene. The CDR3 is 14 amino acids. Germline values: CDR1 MDHEN, CDR2 SYDVKM. Here the CDR3 reads CASSPPGTAYGYTF. The DNA for the CDR3 is TGTGCCAGCAGCCCCCCCGGGACAGCCTATGGCTACACCTTC.

The chain is built from TRBV4-1 and TRBJ1-1; D gene unclear. CDR1 and CDR2 (germline): MGHRA, YSYEKL. The CDR3 spans 16 residues. V dropped 2 bases and J dropped 5 bases, with 18 bases sitting between them. Here the CDR3 DNA reads TGCGCCAGCAGCCAACCTGCTACCGGGATATGGACTGAAGCTTTCTTT. It specifies CASSQPATGIWTEAFF.

This clone appeared a few times. The chain couples TRBV27 to TRBJ2-2; 9 bases map to TRBD1. With V trimmed by 10 bases and J by 6 bases, 12 bases remained unmatched. Germline V gene lookup returns CDR1 MNHEY and CDR2 SMNVEV (reference sequence). The CDR3 extends over 15 amino acids. The CDR3 DNA reads as TGTGCCACCACAGGGACAGGGAAAGTTGCCGGGGAGCTGTTTTTT. Its translation is CATTGTGKVAGELFF.

The chain uses TRBV6-2 or TRBV6-3 and TRBJ2-5, with 10 bases matching TRBD2. There are 16 residues in the CDR3. Germline CDR1 is MNHEY and CDR2 is SVGEGT. J lost 4 bases, V lost 6 bases, and 11 bases had no gene match. The CDR3 here is CASSFRTSGGAETQYF. CDR3 DNA sequence: TGTGCCAGCAGCTTTCGGACTAGCGGAGGGGCAGAGACCCAGTACTTC.

The chain has TRBV7-9 and TRBJ2-7, with a possible D match to TRBD2 (5 bases). The CDR3 runs 16 residues. Trimming left V 2 bases short and J 0 bases short, with 14 bases between. Germline lookup yields CDR1 SEHNR and CDR2 FQNEAQ (reference sequence). This CDR3 reads CASSLIGGRTSYEQYF. DNA for the CDR3: TGTGCCAGCAGCTTAATAGGAGGACGGACCTCCTACGAGCAGTACTTC.

The chain joins TRBV11-2 to TRBJ2-2; D is unresolved. Germline lookup yields CDR1 SGHAT and CDR2 FQNNGV. V dropped 4 bases and J dropped 0 bases, with 9 bases sitting between them. This CDR3 spans 15 amino acids. CDR3 DNA: TGTGCCAGCAGCTCACGCGATCCGAACACCGGGGAGCTGTTTTTT. Protein sequence: CASSSRDPNTGELFF.

The genes are TRBV27 and TRBJ1-2, with D possibly TRBD1 on 6 matching bases. The CDR3 spans 14 residues. Germline CDR1 and CDR2: MNHEY and SMNVEV (reference sequence). Trimming removed 6 bases at V and 4 bases at J, with 15 bases between. CDR3 sequence reads: CASSQGLTGYGYTF. The CDR3 nucleotides read TGTGCCAGCAGCCAGGGATTGACAGGCTATGGCTACACCTTC.

In its sample, this clone was seen a few times. V usage is TRBV2 and J usage is TRBJ1-3; 7 bases are shared with TRBD1. The CDR3 is 14 residues long. V lost 6 bases and J lost 6; bases outside the gene matches: 8. CDR1 is SNHLY, CDR2 FYNNEI, per germline. The chain's CDR3 is CASRATGIINTIYF. The CDR3 nucleotides read TGTGCCAGCAGGGCGACAGGGATCATAAACACCATATATTTT.

V and J are TRBV6-5 and TRBJ1-2; TRBD1 matches 9 bases. The CDR3 runs to 16 residues. The J segment lost 6 bases and the V segment lost 0 bases, leaving 8 bases of the junction unmatched. Germline-derived CDR1 and CDR2 are MNHEY and SVGAGI. CDR3 region: CASSYSGQGSGDGYTF. CDR3 coding DNA: TGTGCCAGCAGTTACTCGGGACAGGGTTCGGGGGATGGCTACACCTTC.

The V and J genes are TRBV6-5 and TRBJ2-7, with TRBD1 matching 7 bases. After removal of 5 bases from V and 1 base from J, the junction contained 2 bases not matched to a gene. The CDR3 runs 13 residues. Germline V gene sequence: CDR1 MNHEY, CDR2 SVGAGI. The CDR3 DNA follows: TGTGCCAGCAGTCAGGGACAGTCCTACGAGCAGTACTTC. Its translation: CASSQGQSYEQYF.

The chain couples TRBV4-3 to TRBJ2-2; unclear D gene. V was clipped by 0 bases and J by 0 bases, with 8 bases between them. The CDR3 runs 16 residues. Germline V lookup: CDR1 LGHNA, CDR2 YSLEER. CDR3 in DNA: TGCGCCAGCAGCCAAGAAATGGCAGCGAACACCGGGGAGCTGTTTTTT. Protein: CASSQEMAANTGELFF.

The chain recombines TRBV7-9 with TRBJ1-5; D gene unclear. The V gene lost 1 base and the J gene lost 2 bases, with 6 bases spanning the gap. The CDR3 totals 14 residues. In germline, CDR1 is SEHNR, CDR2 FQNEAQ (reference sequence). CDR3 coding DNA: TGTGCCAGCAGCTTAGGAGGCGGCAATCAGCCCCAGCATTTT. Translation gives CASSLGGGNQPQHF.

This chain links TRBV5-1 with TRBJ2-7; 10 bases are a match to TRBD1. V dropped 6 bases and J dropped 2; count of bases not matched to a gene: 5. CDR3 length: 14 amino acids. Germline values: CDR1 SGHRS, CDR2 YFSETQ. The CDR3 region is CASTRGQGTYEQYF. Here the CDR3 DNA reads TGCGCCAGCACCAGGGGACAGGGGACCTACGAGCAGTACTTC.

V and J are TRBV5-6 and TRBJ2-7; D is unclear. CDR1 SGHDT and CDR2 YYEEEE come from the germline V gene. The V gene lost 1 base and the J gene lost 3 bases, with 8 bases spanning the gap. CDR3 length equals 13 residues. The CDR3: CASSLQRSYEQYF. The CDR3 DNA reads as TGTGCCAGCAGCTTGCAACGGAGCTACGAGCAGTACTTC. The full variable domain, with the rest looked up from reference TRBV5-6 and TRBJ2-7, is DAGVTQSPTHLIKTRGQQVTLRCSPKSGHDTVSWYQQALGQGPQFIFQYYEEEERQRGNFPDRFSGHQFPNYSSELNVNALLLGDSALYLCASSLQRSYEQYFGPGTRLTVT.

CDR3 sequence reads: CASSLERAVTGELFF. The DNA for the CDR3 is TGTGCCAGCAGCTTAGAACGAGCGGTGACCGGGGAGCTGTTTTTT. This rearrangement joins TRBV7-8 to TRBJ2-2; tentatively, D is TRBD2 (5 bases). The CDR3 runs 15 residues. V was clipped by 1 base and J by 5 bases, with 11 bases between them. CDR1 and CDR2 (germline): SGHVS, FQNEAQ.

The chain joins TRBV12-3 or TRBV12-4 to TRBJ1-5, with 7 bases aligning to TRBD1. The CDR3 is made up of 12 amino acids. With 6 bases clipped from V and 7 bases from J, the junction kept 3 bases outside the gene matches. The CDR3 bases are TGTGCCAGCAGACAGGGGAACCAGCCCCAGCATTTT. Amino acids: CASRQGNQPQHF.

V gene TRBV5-1 combines with J gene TRBJ1-1; D gene unclear. Trimming took 6 bases from V and 4 from J, leaving 7 bases between them. CDR3 size: 11 residues. Per the germline V gene, CDR1 is SGHRS and CDR2 is YFSETQ. The DNA for the CDR3 is TGCGCCAGCAAGACTGGCACTGAAGCTTTCTTT. As protein: CASKTGTEAFF.

The gene calls are TRBV5-5 and TRBJ2-6, with D maybe TRBD1 (5 bases). Trimming shortened V by 0 bases and J by 0 bases, and 10 bases separated the two germline ends. This CDR3 is 17 amino acids long. The germline CDR1 and CDR2 sequences are SGHKS and YYEKEE (reference sequence). The CDR3 spells CASSLDRTRSGANVLTF. The CDR3 bases are TGTGCCAGCAGCTTGGACAGGACCCGCTCTGGGGCCAACGTCCTGACTTTC.